This T cell receptor (beta chain) is drawn from a study of shared clonotypes between healthy human individuals. Notes on this clone: Other DNA sequences in this sample translate to the same CDR3.

Approximately 220 ng DNA, approximately 31,000 T cell genomes, went into each sorted-subset replicate PCR. Sequencing was performed with immunoSEQ multiplex PCR; in TCRdb, only in-frame clones are kept and a portion is missing. The sample lists approximately 1,000,000 clones, approximately 75% occurring once. The V end lost 0 bases, the J end lost 3 bases, and 8 bases lay between the germline ends. This CDR3 has 14 amino acids. CDR1 is SGHRS and CDR2 is YFSETQ in the germline V gene. Source material: memory CD4+ T cells from PBMCs. The subset was: CD45RA-negative fraction. This chain links TRBV5-1 with TRBJ2-3; D not resolved. This receptor was taken from a man between 18 and 29 years old in good health. Some clones in this sample may be carry-over from other donors' samples. For the CDR3, the DNA is TGCGCCAGCAGCTTGGGGAGTAGTACAGATACGCAGTATTTT. Its translation: CASSLGSSTDTQYF.